This T cell receptor (beta chain) was identified in a study of cytomegalovirus exposure and HLA in healthy donors. The PCR was carried out with 60 Vbeta primers and 13 Jbeta primers. Clones were sequenced by immunoSEQ multiplex PCR, and TCRdb holds only the in-frame ones, with some missing. This sample has about 130,000 clones, with about 73% found just once. This CDR3 is 17 amino acids long. Trimming took 4 bases from V and 0 from J; bases not matched to a gene: 5. The germline V gene has CDR1 SGHVS and CDR2 FNYEAQ. Sequencing used PBMCs. This clonotype was sampled from a woman aged 45-65 years in good health and CMV-seropositive. V is TRBV7-6 and J is TRBJ2-2, with 10 bases that match TRBD2. The CDR3 sequence is CASSSLAGATNTGELFF. In DNA form, the CDR3 reads TGTGCCAGCAGCTCTCTAGCGGGGGCAACGAACACCGGGGAGCTGTTTTTT.